This is a list of T cell receptor beta chains from one sample in a study of OX40 agonist ivuxolimab in advanced cancers. The method was immunoSEQ multiplex PCR; TCRdb's version includes in-frame clones alone and lacks a portion of them. The table shows 25,000 to 30,000 clones, with around four fifths occurring only once. The specimen comprised CD4+ or CD8+ T cells sorted from blood, sampled in a trial of the OX40 agonist ivuxolimab. Receptors originate from an adult with an advanced solid tumor such as melanoma, head and neck, liver or kidney cancer. The CDR3 runs from the conserved cysteine through the conserved F or W. The D gene is left open where the match is weak. Clone sizes are given selectively: once, few, many, or a class where the clone is expanded.

J,size,D,V,CDR3,DNA
TRBJ2-5,-,TRBD2,TRBV9,CASSPRVGSGVETQYF,TGTGCCAGCAGCCCCCGAGTAGGTAGCGGGGTGGAGACCCAGTACTTC
TRBJ1-1,-,-,TRBV6-9,CASPHGFDAEAFF,TGTGCCAGCCCCCATGGGTTTGACGCTGAAGCTTTCTTT
TRBJ1-1,once,-,TRBV4-2,CASSQDPQGNTEAFF,TGTGCCAGCAGCCAAGATCCCCAGGGGAACACTGAAGCTTTCTTT
TRBJ1-1,once,-,TRBV4-3,CASSQGTGTSSPANTEAFF,TGCGCCAGCAGCCAAGGAACCGGGACATCTAGCCCCGCGAACACTGAAGCTTTCTTT
TRBJ1-5,-,-,TRBV9,CASSVEGGAGQPQHF,TGTGCCAGCAGCGTAGAGGGGGGCGCGGGTCAGCCCCAGCATTTT
TRBJ2-1,-,-,TRBV7-7,CASSLDLDSYNEQFF,TGTGCTAGCAGCTTAGATCTCGACAGTTACAATGAGCAGTTCTTC
TRBJ1-2,once,TRBD1,TRBV6-5,CASSYGDSGGYGYTF,TGTGCCAGCAGTTACGGGGACAGCGGCGGCTATGGCTACACCTTC
TRBJ2-1,-,TRBD2,TRBV7-2,CASSFPSGGASNEQFF,TGTGCCAGCAGCTTCCCTAGCGGGGGGGCCTCCAATGAGCAGTTCTTC
TRBJ2-1,-,TRBD1,TRBV19,CASGDRGGNEQFF,TGTGCCAGTGGGGACAGGGGTGGGAATGAGCAGTTCTTC
TRBJ1-1,few,TRBD1,TRBV12-5,CASGLTGGNTEAFF,TGTGCTAGTGGTCTGACAGGGGGGAACACTGAAGCTTTCTTT
TRBJ1-1,-,-,TRBV21-1,CASSKPRVGTEAFF,TGTGCCAGCAGCAAACCCAGGGTAGGTACTGAAGCTTTCTTT
TRBJ1-5,-,-,TRBV27,CASSLSRGGQPQHF,TGTGCCAGCAGTTTATCTCGGGGGGGCCAGCCCCAGCATTTT
TRBJ2-7,-,-,TRBV7-2,CASSLGSTLASYEQYF,TGTGCCAGCAGCTTAGGCTCCACCTTAGCCTCCTACGAGCAGTACTTC
TRBJ2-3,-,-,TRBV7-9,CASSPPLEDTQYF,TGTGCCAGCAGCCCCCCCTTGGAAGATACGCAGTATTTT
TRBJ2-7,-,-,TRBV19,CASSVPGAYEQYF,TGTGCCAGTAGTGTACCGGGAGCCTACGAGCAGTACTTC
TRBJ2-2,few,-,TRBV4-3,CASSQEIPGQGDTGELFF,TGCGCCAGCAGCCAAGAAATTCCGGGGCAAGGAGACACCGGGGAGCTGTTTTTT
TRBJ2-3,-,TRBD1,TRBV4-3,CASSYQGVTGKGGTQYF,TGCGCCAGCAGCTATCAGGGGGTGACTGGAAAGGGCGGTACGCAGTATTTT
TRBJ1-3,-,-,TRBV7-6,CASRAGYSGNTIYF,TGTGCCAGCAGGGCAGGTTACTCTGGAAACACCATATATTTT
TRBJ2-5,-,TRBD2,TRBV11-2,CASSPRGSGGAGQETQYF,TGTGCCAGCAGCCCCCGAGGTAGCGGGGGGGCGGGTCAAGAGACCCAGTACTTC
TRBJ1-4,-,-,TRBV4-3,CASSRDPAKPNEKLFF,TGCGCCAGCAGCCGAGATCCCGCCAAACCAAATGAAAAACTGTTTTTT
TRBJ1-1,once,-,TRBV27,CASSLLASSEAFF,TGTGCCAGCAGTTTGTTGGCCTCCTCTGAAGCTTTCTTT
TRBJ2-7,-,TRBD1,TRBV9,CASSPWGTGYEQYF,TGTGCCAGCAGCCCATGGGGGACAGGGTACGAGCAGTACTTC
TRBJ1-5,-,-,TRBV6-5,CASRLKAYSNQPQHF,TGTGCCAGCAGGCTTAAAGCTTATAGCAATCAGCCCCAGCATTTT
TRBJ2-7,-,-,TRBV11-1,CASSSPRTVPYEQYF,TGTGCCAGCAGCTCCCCTAGGACAGTCCCCTACGAGCAGTACTTC